What follows describes a single TCR beta chain. The antigen this receptor binds is unknown. Per-base quality was not reported, and no clone a single base away is much larger than it. The trim is 3 bases for V and 2 bases for J, with a gap of 4 bases between the germline ends. Spanning cysteine to phenylalanine, the CDR3 consists of 11 amino acids. The kept DNA is CDR3 alone, 33 bases in frame from the first base. The germline V gene (reference sequence) yields DFQATT for CDR1 and SNEGSKA for CDR2. Deep-level sequencing, with a detection sensitivity of one cell in 200,000, was applied to the ex vivo total memory CD4+ samples. Genomic DNA was extracted from cell pellets with the QIAamp DNA Micro Kit, and its quantity and purity were checked by spectrophotometry. The immunoSEQ multiplex PCR assay was used to amplify TCR Vbeta CDR3 regions. The amplicons were sequenced on the Illumina HiSeq platform. Each retrieved sequence was 87 nucleotides long and included the CDR3 region. In the paper's pipeline: A clonotype was defined as a unique productive TCR Vbeta nucleotide sequence and was quantified by productive template frequency from ImmunoSEQ Analyzer V3.0. Expanded clonotypes were defined by a threshold at the top 5th percentile of each frequency-ranked repertoire. Repertoire overlap was calculated as Chao-Jaccard with the R package fossil and was visualized by nonmetric multidimensional scaling with the R package MASS. Held by TCRdb, this immuneACCESS table contains in-frame sequences only and omits some clones. Under half of the omission traces to an unresolved V gene where checked; the cause of the rest is unknown. D and trimming come from the DNA, and the V and J calls and clone size come from that table. Across this sample there are 27,000 or so clones, with about 82% seen only once. The ten largest clones capture approximately 0.9% of the sample.

This specimen belongs to a study of human CD4 T cells and Enterobacteriaceae (dated by TCRdb to 2020 to 2022). Study-level results and caveats: Compared with specific clonotypes, broadly cross-reactive clonotypes seemed more expanded ex vivo, with about 55% of the 19 and 21 of 34 falling in the top 5%. The reactivity of ex vivo clonotypes was inferred solely through the matching of nucleotide sequences to CFSE-low cultures from the same donors.

Memory CD4+ T cells, defined as all CD4+ cells except CD45RA+CCR7+CD95- naive cells, were FACS-sorted on a FACSAria III to over 98% purity. Healthy donor blood was obtained from blood donation centers in Switzerland. Total CD4+ T cells and monocytes were enriched by positive selection with CD4 and CD14 magnetic microbeads. CD8+, CD14+, CD16+, CD56+, CD19+ and CD25-bright cells were excluded before sorting. In a couple of blood donors, total memory CD4+ T cells were sequenced directly ex vivo to assess in vivo expansion of bacteria-reactive clonotypes. Ficoll-Paque Plus was used to isolate peripheral blood mononuclear cells from donor blood.

Sequencing input: memory CD4+ T cells from blood. Interpreted using the paper, the cell subset or site label stands for: total memory CD4 T cells sorted directly ex vivo, unstimulated. Rearrangement joined TRBV20-1 to TRBJ1-1, with no confident D gene call. The sequence came from a human donor in good health. CDR3 loop: CSASPNTEAFF. Read as DNA, the sequence is TGCAGTGCTAGTCCCAACACTGAAGCTTTCTTT.